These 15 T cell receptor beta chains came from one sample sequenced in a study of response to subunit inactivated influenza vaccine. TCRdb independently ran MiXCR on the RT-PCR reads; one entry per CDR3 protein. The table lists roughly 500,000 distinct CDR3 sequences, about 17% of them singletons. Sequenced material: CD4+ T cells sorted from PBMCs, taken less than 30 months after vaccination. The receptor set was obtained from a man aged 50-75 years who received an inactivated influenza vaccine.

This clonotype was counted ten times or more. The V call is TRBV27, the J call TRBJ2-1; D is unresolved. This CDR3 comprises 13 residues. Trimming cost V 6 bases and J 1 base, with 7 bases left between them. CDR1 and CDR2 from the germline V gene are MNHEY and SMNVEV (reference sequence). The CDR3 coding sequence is TGTGCCAGCAGGGCTGGATCCTACAATGAGCAGTTCTTC. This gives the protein CASRAGSYNEQFF.

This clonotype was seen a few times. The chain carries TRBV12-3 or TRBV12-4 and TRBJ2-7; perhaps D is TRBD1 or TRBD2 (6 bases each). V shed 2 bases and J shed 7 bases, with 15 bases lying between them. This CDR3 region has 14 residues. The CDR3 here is CASSLRQVGGEQYF. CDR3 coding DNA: TGTGCCAGCAGTTTACGTCAGGTAGGGGGGGAGCAGTACTTC.

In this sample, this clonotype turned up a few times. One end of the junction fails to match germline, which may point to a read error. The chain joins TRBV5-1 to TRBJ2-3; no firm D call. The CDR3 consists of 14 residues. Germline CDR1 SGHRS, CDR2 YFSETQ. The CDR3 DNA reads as TGCGCCAGCGGCTTGGCAGTTAGCACAGATACGCAGTATTTT. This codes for CASGLAVSTDTQYF.

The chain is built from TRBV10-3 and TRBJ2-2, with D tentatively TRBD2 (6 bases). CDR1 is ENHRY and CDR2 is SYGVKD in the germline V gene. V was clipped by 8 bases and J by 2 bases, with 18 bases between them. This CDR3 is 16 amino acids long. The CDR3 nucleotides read TGTGCCATCTTTGATCCCGGGACTCCCAACACCGGGGAGCTGTTTTTT. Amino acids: CAIFDPGTPNTGELFF.

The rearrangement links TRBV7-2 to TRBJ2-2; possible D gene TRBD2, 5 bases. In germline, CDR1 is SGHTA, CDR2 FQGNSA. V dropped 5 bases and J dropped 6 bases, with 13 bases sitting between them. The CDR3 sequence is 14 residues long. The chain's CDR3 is CASSIGRSAGELFF. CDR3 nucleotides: TGTGCCAGCAGCATCGGTCGTAGCGCCGGGGAGCTGTTTTTT. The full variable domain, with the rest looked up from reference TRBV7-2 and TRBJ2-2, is GAGVSQSPSNKVTEKGKDVELRCDPISGHTALYWYRQSLGQGLEFLIYFQGNSAPDKSGLPSDRFSAERTGGSVSTLTIQRTQQEDSAVYLCASSIGRSAGELFFGEGSRLTVL.

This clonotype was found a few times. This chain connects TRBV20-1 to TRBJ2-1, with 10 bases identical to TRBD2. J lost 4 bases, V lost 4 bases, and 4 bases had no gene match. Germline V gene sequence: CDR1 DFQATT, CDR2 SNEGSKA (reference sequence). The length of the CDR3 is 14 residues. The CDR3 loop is CSATRLAGYNEQFF. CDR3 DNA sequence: TGCAGTGCTACCAGACTAGCGGGTTACAATGAGCAGTTCTTC.

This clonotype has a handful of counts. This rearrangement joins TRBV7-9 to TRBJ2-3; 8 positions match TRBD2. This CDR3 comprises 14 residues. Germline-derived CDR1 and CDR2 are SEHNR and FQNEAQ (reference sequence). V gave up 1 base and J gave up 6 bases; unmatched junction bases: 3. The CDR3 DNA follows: TGTGCCAGCAGCTTAGGAGCGGGAGTTGATACGCAGTATTTT. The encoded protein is CASSLGAGVDTQYF.

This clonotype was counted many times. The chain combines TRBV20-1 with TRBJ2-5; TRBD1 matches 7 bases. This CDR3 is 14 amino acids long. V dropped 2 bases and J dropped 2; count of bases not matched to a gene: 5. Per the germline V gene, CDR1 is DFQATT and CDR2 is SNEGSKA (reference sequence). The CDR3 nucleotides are TGCAGTGCTAGATCGGGACAGACTCAAGAGACCCAGTACTTC. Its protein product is CSARSGQTQETQYF.

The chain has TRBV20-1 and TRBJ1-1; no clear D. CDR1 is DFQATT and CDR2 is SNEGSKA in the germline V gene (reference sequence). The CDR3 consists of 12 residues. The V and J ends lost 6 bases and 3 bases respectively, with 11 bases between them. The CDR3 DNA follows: TGCAGTGCATCCCGGAGGGACACTGAAGCTTTCTTT. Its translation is CSASRRDTEAFF.

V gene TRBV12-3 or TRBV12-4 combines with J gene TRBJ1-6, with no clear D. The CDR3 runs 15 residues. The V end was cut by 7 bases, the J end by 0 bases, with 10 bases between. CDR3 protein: CASTQRSSYNSPLHF. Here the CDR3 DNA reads TGTGCCAGCACCCAGAGGAGCTCCTATAATTCACCCCTCCACTTT.

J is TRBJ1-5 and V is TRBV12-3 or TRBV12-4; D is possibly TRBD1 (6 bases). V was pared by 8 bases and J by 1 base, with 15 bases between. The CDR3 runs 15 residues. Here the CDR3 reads CASGGGRGSNQPQHF. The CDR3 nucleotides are TGTGCCAGCGGGGGGGGGCGAGGGAGCAATCAGCCCCAGCATTTT.

CDR3: CSVGTGGAYGYTF. The CDR3 DNA is TGCAGCGTTGGGACAGGGGGCGCCTATGGCTACACCTTC. V and J are TRBV29-1 and TRBJ1-2, with 11 bases fitting TRBD1. V shed 4 bases, J shed 4 bases, and the junction held 2 bases outside the gene matches. Germline-derived CDR1 and CDR2 are SQVTM and ANQGSEA. The length of the CDR3 is 13 residues.

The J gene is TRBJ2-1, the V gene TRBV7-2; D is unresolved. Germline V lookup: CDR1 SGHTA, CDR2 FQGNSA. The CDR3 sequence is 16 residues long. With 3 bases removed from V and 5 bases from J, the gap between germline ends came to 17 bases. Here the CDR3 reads CASSFPMGGANNEQFF. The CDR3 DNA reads TGTGCCAGCAGCTTCCCGATGGGCGGAGCTAACAATGAGCAGTTCTTC.

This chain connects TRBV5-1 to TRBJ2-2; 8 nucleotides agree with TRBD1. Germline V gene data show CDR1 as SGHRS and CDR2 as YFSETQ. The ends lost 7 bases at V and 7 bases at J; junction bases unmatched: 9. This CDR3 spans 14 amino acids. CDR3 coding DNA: TGCGCCAGCGGAGTGGACAGGGCAAACGGGGAGCTGTTTTTT. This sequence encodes CASGVDRANGELFF.

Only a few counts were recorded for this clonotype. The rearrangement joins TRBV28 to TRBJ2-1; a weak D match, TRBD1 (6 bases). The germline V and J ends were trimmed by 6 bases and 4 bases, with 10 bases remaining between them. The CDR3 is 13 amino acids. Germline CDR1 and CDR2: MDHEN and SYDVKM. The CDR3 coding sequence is TGTGCCAGCAGGCAGGGGTCTTACAATGAGCAGTTCTTC. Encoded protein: CASRQGSYNEQFF.